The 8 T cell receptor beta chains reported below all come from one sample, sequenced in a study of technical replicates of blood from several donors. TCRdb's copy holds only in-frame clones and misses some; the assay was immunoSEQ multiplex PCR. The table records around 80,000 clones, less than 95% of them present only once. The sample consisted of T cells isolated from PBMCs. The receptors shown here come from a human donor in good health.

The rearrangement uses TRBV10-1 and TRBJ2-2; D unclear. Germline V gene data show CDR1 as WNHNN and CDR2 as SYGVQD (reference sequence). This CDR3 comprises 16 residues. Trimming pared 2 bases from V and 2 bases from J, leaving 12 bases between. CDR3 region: CASSETSVTNTGELFF. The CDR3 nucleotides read TGCGCCAGCAGTGAGACTTCGGTAACCAACACCGGGGAGCTGTTTTTT.

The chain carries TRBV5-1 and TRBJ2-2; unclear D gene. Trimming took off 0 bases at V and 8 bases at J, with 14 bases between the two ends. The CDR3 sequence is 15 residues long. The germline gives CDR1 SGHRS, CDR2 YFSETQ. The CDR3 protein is CASSLAVSGAGELFF. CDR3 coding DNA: TGCGCCAGCAGCTTGGCCGTGTCAGGTGCTGGGGAGCTGTTTTTT. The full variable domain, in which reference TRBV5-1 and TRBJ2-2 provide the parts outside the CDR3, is KAGVTQTPRYLIKTRGQQVTLSCSPISGHRSVSWYQQTPGQGLQFLFEYFSETQRNKGNFPGRFSGRQFSNSRSEMNVSTLELGDSALYLCASSLAVSGAGELFFGEGSRLTVL.

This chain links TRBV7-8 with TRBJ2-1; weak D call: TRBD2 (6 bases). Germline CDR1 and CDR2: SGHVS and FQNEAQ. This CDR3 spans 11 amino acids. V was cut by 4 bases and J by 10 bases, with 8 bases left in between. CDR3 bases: TGTGCCAGCAGCTCGGGGGAGGAGCAGTTCTTC. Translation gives CASSSGEEQFF. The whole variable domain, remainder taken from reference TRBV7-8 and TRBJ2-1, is GAGVSQSPRYKVAKRGQDVALRCDPISGHVSLFWYQQALGQGPEFLTYFQNEAQLDKSGLPSDRFFAERPEGSVSTLKIQRTQQEDSAVYLCASSSGEEQFFGPGTRLTVL.

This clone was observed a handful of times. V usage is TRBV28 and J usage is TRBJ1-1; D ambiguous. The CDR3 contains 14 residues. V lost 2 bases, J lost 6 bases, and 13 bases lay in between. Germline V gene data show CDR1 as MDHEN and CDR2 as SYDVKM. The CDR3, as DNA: TGTGCCAGCAGTTTACATACACTGGGAGCTGAAGCTTTCTTT. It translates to CASSLHTLGAEAFF.

The CDR3 protein is CASSQDPQGPTGELFF. The CDR3 DNA is TGCGCCAGCAGCCAGGACCCCCAGGGGCCCACCGGGGAGCTGTTTTTT. The chain employs TRBV4-3 and TRBJ2-2, with D perhaps TRBD1 (6 bases). The germline V gene has CDR1 LGHNA and CDR2 YSLEER. V dropped 3 bases and J dropped 4 bases, with 15 bases sitting between them. The CDR3 sequence is 16 residues long.

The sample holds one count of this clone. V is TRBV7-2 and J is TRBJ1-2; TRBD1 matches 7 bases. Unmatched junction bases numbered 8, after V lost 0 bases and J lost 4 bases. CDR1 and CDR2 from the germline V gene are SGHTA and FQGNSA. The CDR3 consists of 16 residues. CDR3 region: CASSLALSGTVYGYTF. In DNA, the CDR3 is TGTGCCAGCAGCTTAGCCCTATCCGGGACAGTCTATGGCTACACCTTC.

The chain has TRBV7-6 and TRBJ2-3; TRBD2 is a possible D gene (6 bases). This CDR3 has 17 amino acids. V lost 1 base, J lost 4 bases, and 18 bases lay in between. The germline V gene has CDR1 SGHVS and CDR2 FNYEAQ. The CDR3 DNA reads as TGTGCCAGCAGCTTAGTTTCAAGCGGGTTTAGCGCAGATACGCAGTATTTT. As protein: CASSLVSSGFSADTQYF. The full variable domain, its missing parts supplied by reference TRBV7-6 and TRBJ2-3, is GAGVSQSPRYKVTKRGQDVALRCDPISGHVSLYWYRQALGQGPEFLTYFNYEAQQDKSGLPNDRFSAERPEGSISTLTIQRTEQRDSAMYRCASSLVSSGFSADTQYFGPGTRLTVL.

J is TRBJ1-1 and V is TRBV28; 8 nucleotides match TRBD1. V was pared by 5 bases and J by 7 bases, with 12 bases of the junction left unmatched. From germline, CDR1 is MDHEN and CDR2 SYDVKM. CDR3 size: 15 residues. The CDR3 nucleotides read TGTGCCAGCAGTAAGGCAGGGGGCTCATCTCTTGAAGCTTTCTTT. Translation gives CASSKAGGSSLEAFF. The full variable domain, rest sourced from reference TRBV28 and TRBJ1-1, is DVKVTQSSRYLVKRTGEKVFLECVQDMDHENMFWYRQDPGLGLRLIYFSYDVKMKEKGDIPEGYSVSREKKERFSLILESASTNQTSMYLCASSKAGGSSLEAFFGQGTRLTVV.